The sequence of this TCR beta chain was determined in a study of T cell responses to AZD1222 COVID-19 vaccine. Sequenced by immunoSEQ multiplex PCR; TCRdb stores in-frame clones only, minus some. The top ten hold approximately 4.4% of the sample, which has some 160,000 clones, 85% to 95% seen once. The CDR3 is made up of 16 amino acids. The germline gives CDR1 SGHTA, CDR2 FQGNSA. V lost 7 bases to trimming and J lost 3 bases; unmatched junction nucleotides: 14. The sequencing here drew on peripheral blood, taken on day 0 of AZD1222 vaccination. The J gene is TRBJ2-5, the V gene TRBV7-2, with 7 nucleotides matching TRBD1. The receptor comes from an adult in good health. The CDR3 loop reads CASNTRAKTGEETQYF. Written as DNA, the CDR3 is TGTGCCAGCAACACCCGGGCCAAAACAGGGGAAGAGACCCAGTACTTC.